This T cell receptor (beta chain) derives from a study of cytomegalovirus exposure and HLA in healthy donors. About the study: The use of the same platform for the 100 to 150 validation repertoires and the 600 to 800 first-cohort repertoires was reported by a later analysis.

Turning to this clone: The antigen is undetermined. The same CDR3 arises from other DNA sequences in this sample as well.

Data came from immunoSEQ multiplex PCR; TCRdb stores just in-frame clones and leaves some out. The sample has over 150,000 clones, around 90% seen once. Study-level points and caveats: It was reportedly the case that the classifier diagnosed cytomegalovirus status with high specificity and sensitivity. Confirmation was obtained in vitro that a few CMV-associated chains are specific for CMV antigens. The study put some 150 TCR beta chains on its list as cytomegalovirus-associated.

The source is a woman aged 18-29 years in good health and CMV-seropositive. Sequenced sample: PBMCs.

CDR3 DNA sequence: TGTGCCAGCAGCTTAGCTGGGCGGGGAGAGACCCAGTACTTC. As protein: CASSLAGRGETQYF. J is TRBJ2-5 and V is TRBV7-2, with a tentative D call TRBD2 (6 bases). Trimming took 0 bases from V and 4 from J, leaving 9 bases between them. CDR1 is SGHTA and CDR2 is FQGNSA in the germline V gene. The CDR3 is 14 amino acids.